This T cell receptor (beta chain) was identified in a study of shared clonotypes between healthy human individuals. Study-wide findings and caveats: Relative to their counterparts shared across all four donors, non-shared clonotypes exhibited diminished generation probabilities. Represented genetic and exposure-history diversity was restricted by having few donors.

Germline V gene sequence: CDR1 SGHRS, CDR2 YFSETQ. This CDR3 has 14 residues. Trimming took 0 bases from V and 8 from J, leaving 11 bases between them. The donors, all of them Caucasian adults, lived in Nashville, Tennessee. Profiled with immunoSEQ multiplex PCR; TCRdb holds only in-frame clones, not every one. The table has about 2 million clones, roughly 94% seen once. Concerning this clone: What it binds is not known.

The sequence was obtained from a man younger than 35 in good health. This chain uses TRBV5-1 with TRBJ2-2; TRBD1 might be the D (6 bases). The sample taken for sequencing was naive CD4+ T cells sorted from blood. Subset noted: CD45RA+ positively selected. The CDR3 region is CASSLGRGRGELFF. DNA for the CDR3: TGCGCCAGCAGCTTGGGCAGGGGAAGAGGGGAGCTGTTTTTT. Complete variable domain (other parts from reference TRBV5-1 and TRBJ2-2): KAGVTQTPRYLIKTRGQQVTLSCSPISGHRSVSWYQQTPGQGLQFLFEYFSETQRNKGNFPGRFSGRQFSNSRSEMNVSTLELGDSALYLCASSLGRGRGELFFGEGSRLTVL.